One sample yielded the 30 T cell receptor beta chains listed below, sequenced in a study of low-dose radiotherapy and immunotherapy resistance in tumors (dated by TCRdb to 2022 to 2024). TCRdb lists the instrument as Illumina HiSeq 2500. TCRs were amplified for about 20 PCR cycles with Phusion, using a constant-region primer paired with the adapter attached to the V primers. Starting from the raw public reads, TCRdb applied fastp trimming at Q25, assembled clones with MiXCR and retained in-frame beta chains. Rows are unified per CDR3 protein, each entry keeping the most common DNA and genes. The sample table shows over 50,000 distinct CDR3 sequences, and roughly 33% are seen once. The top ten hold over 7% of the sample. This specimen's time point label, per the study, means: after trial treatment. What the treatment or condition label conveys for this sample: LDRT plus nivolumab, ipilimumab, low-dose cyclophosphamide and aspirin (RACIN trial).

Sequenced here: PBMCs, sampled after low-dose radiotherapy plus immunotherapy. These receptors originate from a male donor with rectosigmoid adenocarcinoma.

In this sample, this clonotype turned up many times. The chain is built from TRBV29-1 and TRBJ2-7; no reliable D call. The germline CDR1 and CDR2 sequences are SQVTM and ANQGSEA. V shed 7 bases and J shed 1 base, with 14 bases lying between them. The CDR3 is made up of 13 amino acids. As DNA, the CDR3 is TGCAGCGCCGTGCGCCCCGGATCCTACGAGCAGTACTTC. This sequence encodes CSAVRPGSYEQYF.

This clonotype was seen at least ten times. The V and J genes are TRBV7-9 and TRBJ1-1; unclear D gene. The germline V gene has CDR1 SEHNR and CDR2 FQNEAQ (reference sequence). The CDR3 extends over 14 amino acids. The V end was cut by 3 bases, the J end by 1 base, with 9 bases between. CDR3 protein: CASSFTLSNTEAFF. DNA for the CDR3: TGTGCCAGCAGCTTCACACTATCGAACACTGAAGCTTTCTTT. Complete variable domain (other parts from reference TRBV7-9 and TRBJ1-1): DTGVSQNPRHKITKRGQNVTFRCDPISEHNRLYWYRQTLGQGPEFLTYFQNEAQLEKSRLLSDRFSAERPKGSFSTLEIQRTEQGDSAMYLCASSFTLSNTEAFFGQGTRLTVV.

In this sample, this clonotype turned up many times. The V and J genes are TRBV28 and TRBJ1-1; no reliable D call. Germline V gives CDR1 MDHEN, CDR2 SYDVKM. Trimming pared 3 bases from V and 7 bases from J, leaving 9 bases between. The CDR3 sequence is 12 residues long. CDR3 DNA: TGTGCCAGCAGTTTCCTCACGTTTGAAGCTTTCTTT. It encodes CASSFLTFEAFF.

The chain has TRBV28 and TRBJ2-1; TRBD2 matches 14 bases. The CDR3 is made up of 19 amino acids. The V gene end was trimmed by 2 bases and the J gene end by 1 base; junction bases not matched to a gene: 7. Germline CDR1 MDHEN, CDR2 SYDVKM. The CDR3 DNA sequence: TGTGCCAGCAGTTTAGCCCGACTAGCGGGGGGGGAATCCTACAATGAGCAGTTCTTC. This sequence encodes CASSLARLAGGESYNEQFF.

The table lists this clonotype with many counts. The gene calls are TRBV7-2 and TRBJ2-1, with D tentatively TRBD1 (6 bases). The CDR3 extends over 12 amino acids. V lost 2 bases, J lost 10 bases, and 9 bases lay in between. Germline V gene lookup returns CDR1 SGHTA and CDR2 FQGNSA. The CDR3 loop reads CASSLTGREQFF. CDR3 nucleotide sequence: TGTGCCAGCAGCTTAACAGGGAGAGAGCAGTTCTTC.

Ten or more counts support this clonotype. The V and J genes are TRBV7-2 and TRBJ2-3; 9 bases align to TRBD1. Trimming cost V 5 bases and J 2 bases; bases outside gene matches: 8. The CDR3 totals 16 residues. Germline lookup yields CDR1 SGHTA and CDR2 FQGNSA. The chain's CDR3 is CASSPNRGRSTDTQYF. As DNA, the CDR3 is TGTGCCAGCAGCCCCAACAGGGGGCGCTCCACAGATACGCAGTATTTT.

This clonotype was seen a few times. J is TRBJ2-7 and V is TRBV28; a weak D match, TRBD2 (5 bases). This CDR3 has 13 residues. Germline assignment: CDR1 MDHEN and CDR2 SYDVKM. V shed 10 bases and J shed 3 bases, with 16 bases lying between them. CDR3 region: CATRRQTNYEQYF. CDR3 sequence (DNA): TGTGCCACCCGTCGGCAGACTAACTACGAGCAGTACTTC.

The chain is built from TRBV12-3 or TRBV12-4 and TRBJ1-6, with D hard to call. The CDR3 sequence is 12 residues long. Trimming pared 6 bases from V and 10 bases from J, leaving 10 bases between. The CDR3 nucleotides read TGTGCCAGCAGCCCAGCTCGATCACCCCTCCACTTT. Its protein product is CASSPARSPLHF.

V usage is TRBV19 and J usage is TRBJ1-5, with unresolved D. Germline V gene lookup returns CDR1 LNHDA and CDR2 SQIVND (reference sequence). The CDR3 consists of 15 residues. Trimming left V 3 bases short and J 3 bases short, with 12 bases between. CDR3 residues: CASSIGGRVNQPQHF. Here the CDR3 DNA reads TGTGCCAGTAGTATTGGCGGACGGGTCAATCAGCCCCAGCATTTT. The full variable domain, with the rest looked up from reference TRBV19 and TRBJ1-5, is DGGITQSPKYLFRKEGQNVTLSCEQNLNHDAMYWYRQDPGQGLRLIYYSQIVNDFQKGDIAEGYSVSREKKESFPLTVTSAQKNPTAFYLCASSIGGRVNQPQHFGDGTRLSIL.

The V gene is TRBV5-1, the J gene TRBJ2-1; 7 nucleotides align to TRBD1. V was pared by 0 bases and J by 5 bases, with 5 bases of the junction left unmatched. Germline V gene lookup returns CDR1 SGHRS and CDR2 YFSETQ. CDR3 length: 15 amino acids. Written as DNA, the CDR3 is TGCGCCAGCAGCTTGGTAACAGGGGCCGACAATGAGCAGTTCTTC. Its translation is CASSLVTGADNEQFF.

Many counts were recorded for this clonotype. The chain recombines TRBV24-1 with TRBJ2-7; TRBD1 agrees at 11 bases. V was clipped by 3 bases and J by 6 bases; unmatched bases: 9. The germline gives CDR1 KGHDR, CDR2 SFDVKD. The CDR3 length is 16 residues. The CDR3 loop is CATSDPSGTGGREQYF. The CDR3 DNA reads TGTGCCACCAGTGATCCATCCGGGACAGGGGGACGCGAGCAGTACTTC.

V and J are TRBV5-4 and TRBJ2-3; maybe TRBD2 (5 bases). The length of the CDR3 is 16 residues. Trimming took 1 base from V and 4 from J, leaving 16 bases between them. Germline V lookup: CDR1 SGHNT, CDR2 YYREEE (reference sequence). The CDR3 DNA follows: TGTGCCAGCAGCTTGTGGCTAGCTGCTACCTCAGATACGCAGTATTTT. Amino acid sequence: CASSLWLAATSDTQYF.

The chain combines TRBV5-4 with TRBJ2-1, with TRBD1 matching 9 bases. CDR3 size: 16 residues. V lost 0 bases, J lost 5 bases, and 6 bases stayed unmatched. The V gene's germline CDR1 is SGHNT and CDR2 YYREEE (reference sequence). The CDR3 protein is CASSLAGGQGHNEQFF. In DNA, the CDR3 is TGTGCCAGCAGCTTGGCCGGGGGACAGGGACACAATGAGCAGTTCTTC. Supplemented by reference TRBV5-4 and TRBJ2-1, the full variable domain reads ETGVTQSPTHLIKTRGQQVTLRCSSQSGHNTVSWYQQALGQGPQFIFQYYREEENGRGNFPPRFSGLQFPNYSSELNVNALELDDSALYLCASSLAGGQGHNEQFFGPGTRLTVL.

This clonotype appeared a few times. Only one base separates this from a far larger clonotype, so it likely reflects a read error. The rearrangement joins TRBV6-2 or TRBV6-3 to TRBJ2-7, with D tentatively TRBD1 (6 bases). Per germline, CDR1 MNHEY and CDR2 SVGEGT. The CDR3 covers 16 residues. V was cut by 2 bases and J by 7 bases, with 21 bases left in between. CDR3 amino acids: CASSYLVGIGGNEQYF. DNA for the CDR3: TGTGCCAGCAGTTACCTAGTCGGTATTGGGGGCAATGAGCAGTACTTC.

For this clonotype: The junction shows a germline mismatch at one end, possibly a read error. CDR3 loop: CASSPGRTSGRGEQFF. CDR3 coding DNA: TGTGCTAGCAGCCCAGGGAGGACTAGCGGGCGGGGAGAGCAGTTCTTC. This chain uses TRBV7-7 with TRBJ2-1; 11 nucleotides line up with TRBD2. The CDR3 has 16 residues. Germline loops: CDR1 SSHAT, CDR2 FNYEAQ (reference sequence).

There are many counts of this clonotype. The rearrangement links TRBV18 to TRBJ2-6; TRBD1 agrees at 7 bases. This CDR3 contains 18 residues. Germline assignment: CDR1 KGHSH and CDR2 LQKENI. The J segment lost 3 bases and the V segment lost 6 bases, leaving 14 bases of the junction unmatched. The CDR3 nucleotides read TGTGCCAGCTCCCTTGGGAGCCTGACAGGGAGTGGGGCCAACGTCCTGACTTTC. Protein product: CASSLGSLTGSGANVLTF.

This clonotype was seen ten or more times. The chain recombines TRBV6-2 or TRBV6-3 with TRBJ2-7; weak D call: TRBD1 (6 bases). V lost 4 bases and J 0 bases, leaving 13 bases between the germline ends. Germline V CDR1 and CDR2: MNHEY, SVGEGT. The CDR3 has 15 residues. CDR3 sequence reads: CASSFQQTGSYEQYF. DNA for the CDR3: TGTGCCAGCAGTTTCCAGCAGACAGGCTCCTACGAGCAGTACTTC.

This clonotype was recorded at least ten times. The chain is built from TRBV18 and TRBJ1-2, with 7 bases lining up with TRBD1. Germline CDR1 and CDR2: KGHSH and LQKENI. The CDR3 spans 16 residues. The V gene end was trimmed by 3 bases and the J gene end by 4 bases; junction bases not matched to a gene: 11. CDR3 loop: CASSPLREEGAYGYTF. For the CDR3, the DNA is TGTGCCAGCTCACCGCTCCGGGAGGAGGGGGCCTATGGCTACACCTTC.

CDR3 sequence: CASSTSRGPPYEQYF. The DNA for the CDR3 is TGTGCCAGTAGTACAAGCAGGGGTCCTCCCTACGAGCAGTACTTC. The J gene is TRBJ2-7, the V gene TRBV19; D is perhaps TRBD1 (6 bases). CDR1 is LNHDA, CDR2 SQIVND, per germline (reference sequence). Trimming cost V 4 bases and J 2 bases, with 15 bases left between them. The CDR3 consists of 15 residues.

This clonotype was seen repeatedly, ten times or more. This chain joins TRBV3-1 and TRBJ2-6; TRBD1 matches 8 bases. Germline trimming cut 5 bases from V and 4 bases from J; bases unmatched to any gene: 4. CDR1 is LGHDT, CDR2 YNNKEL, per germline (reference sequence). The CDR3 loop spans 15 amino acids. The CDR3 coding sequence is TGTGCCAGCAGCACTCAGGGGGCCGGGGCCAACGTCCTGACTTTC. Translation: CASSTQGAGANVLTF.

The chain combines TRBV28 with TRBJ1-5; 9 nucleotides agree with TRBD1. Germline V CDR1 and CDR2: MDHEN, SYDVKM. V was clipped by 5 bases and J by 6 bases; unmatched bases: 2. The CDR3 sequence is 13 residues long. Here the CDR3 reads CASSTGGGQPQHF. The CDR3 DNA reads as TGTGCCAGCAGTACAGGGGGCGGTCAGCCCCAGCATTTT.

This clonotype came up many times. This chain connects TRBV18 to TRBJ2-3; 7 positions agree with TRBD1. Germline CDR1 KGHSH, CDR2 LQKENI. V lost 4 bases, J lost 5 bases, and 3 bases stayed unmatched. This CDR3 region has 13 residues. DNA for the CDR3: TGTGCCAGCTCACTCCGGGACAGAGATACGCAGTATTTT. Protein product: CASSLRDRDTQYF.

At least ten counts were recorded for this clonotype. V usage is TRBV28 and J usage is TRBJ1-5; maybe TRBD1 (5 bases). Between the trimmed V and J ends, which lost 6 bases and 4 bases, there was a span of 13 bases. Germline V gene data show CDR1 as MDHEN and CDR2 as SYDVKM. This CDR3 has 14 amino acids. The CDR3 DNA reads TGTGCCAGCAGCCTCGCTGCAGGGAATCAGCCCCAGCATTTT. Its protein product is CASSLAAGNQPQHF.

This clonotype was observed many times. V is TRBV7-2 and J is TRBJ2-1; the D gene is possibly TRBD1 (6 bases). Trimming took 4 bases from V and 4 from J, leaving 8 bases between them. Germline V gene lookup returns CDR1 SGHTA and CDR2 FQGNSA. The CDR3 is made up of 13 amino acids. The CDR3 bases are TGTGCCAGCAGCTCCGGACAGTACAATGAGCAGTTCTTC. It encodes CASSSGQYNEQFF.

V and J are TRBV24-1 and TRBJ2-3, with D perhaps being TRBD1 or TRBD2 (5 bases each). There are 14 residues in the CDR3. Trimming stripped 6 bases from V and 0 bases from J, with 9 bases between. Germline values: CDR1 KGHDR, CDR2 SFDVKD. The CDR3 DNA reads TGTGCCACCAGTAACCGGGACAGCACAGATACGCAGTATTTT. Translating gives CATSNRDSTDTQYF.

This clonotype was recorded many times. The gene calls are TRBV7-2 and TRBJ1-5, with 10 bases identical to TRBD1. CDR1 and CDR2 from the germline V gene are SGHTA and FQGNSA. J was trimmed by 7 bases and V by 2 bases; bases with no gene match: 2. This CDR3 is built from 14 residues. The CDR3 spells CASSLRQGAQPQHF. DNA of the CDR3: TGTGCCAGCAGCTTAAGACAGGGGGCCCAGCCCCAGCATTTT.

Concerning this clonotype: This sequence is one base from a far larger clone and is likely a read error. The chain employs TRBV6-2 or TRBV6-3 and TRBJ2-7; perhaps D is TRBD1 or TRBD2 (5 bases each). Germline V gene sequence: CDR1 MNHEY, CDR2 SVGEGT. V was pared by 8 bases and J by 7 bases, with 24 bases between. CDR3 size: 15 residues. The DNA for the CDR3 is TGTGCCAGCCGACTGAGGGACCAGGCGACCCATGAGCAGTACTTC. Its protein product is CASRLRDQATHEQYF.

This clonotype was detected many times. The chain links TRBV7-3 to TRBJ2-5, with a weak D call TRBD2 (5 bases). The V gene lost 3 bases and the J gene lost 2 bases, with 13 bases spanning the gap. CDR3 length: 15 residues. Germline assignment: CDR1 SGHTA and CDR2 FQGTGA. The CDR3 is CASSLSGGWQETQYF. In DNA, the CDR3 is TGTGCCAGCAGCTTGTCGGGCGGGTGGCAAGAGACCCAGTACTTC.

There are many counts of this clonotype. The chain employs TRBV28 and TRBJ2-1, with D possibly being TRBD1 (7 bases). The CDR3 is 17 residues long. Germline V gene data show CDR1 as MDHEN and CDR2 as SYDVKM. Trimming took off 4 bases at V and 1 base at J, with 17 bases between the two ends. CDR3 residues: CASSSPQGRRSYNEQFF. The CDR3 DNA follows: TGTGCCAGCAGTTCCCCACAGGGGAGGAGGTCCTACAATGAGCAGTTCTTC.

This clonotype was observed a few times. A far larger clone lies a single base away; this is likely a read error. The V call is TRBV12-3 or TRBV12-4, the J call TRBJ2-7, with TRBD1 matching 7 bases. V lost 3 bases to trimming and J lost 7 bases; unmatched junction nucleotides: 6. CDR3 size: 13 residues. This chain's CDR3 is CASSFGTDNEQYF. The CDR3 nucleotides read TGTGCCAGCAGTTTTGGGACAGACAATGAGCAGTACTTC.